Below are 15 T cell receptor beta chains sequenced from a single sample in a study of T cells in Graves' hyperthyroidism and ophthalmopathy. Amplification of TCR beta CDR3 regions used RNA as the template. The TCR CDR3 was amplified in a first-round RT-PCR using the HTBI primer set. TCRdb used MiXCR to reprocess the multiplex PCR reads, holding one entry per CDR3 protein. Of under 350,000 distinct CDR3 sequences in the sample, 13% were seen once. The material sequenced was blood. The receptors originated from a woman aged 25 to 39 with Graves' hyperthyroidism that later progressed to Graves' ophthalmopathy.

This clonotype has ten or more counts. This rearrangement joins TRBV20-1 to TRBJ1-5; no clear D gene. Germline loops: CDR1 DFQATT, CDR2 SNEGSKA (reference sequence). Trimming cost V 0 bases and J 6 bases, with 6 bases left between them. The CDR3 covers 12 residues. The CDR3: CSARDLAQPQHF. DNA of the CDR3: TGCAGTGCTAGAGATCTCGCTCAGCCCCAGCATTTT.

This chain connects TRBV28 to TRBJ2-7, with D possibly matching TRBD1 (6 bases). Germline values: CDR1 MDHEN, CDR2 SYDVKM. CDR3 length: 15 amino acids. Trimming shortened V by 4 bases and J by 0 bases, and 13 bases separated the two germline ends. As DNA, the CDR3 is TGTGCCAGCAGTTCCCCGACAGGCGGCTCCTACGAGCAGTACTTC. The encoded protein is CASSSPTGGSYEQYF.

This clonotype was seen ten or more times. This chain links TRBV11-2 with TRBJ2-7, with D hard to call. From germline, CDR1 is SGHAT and CDR2 FQNNGV. Between the trimmed V and J ends, which lost 0 bases and 1 base, there was a span of 4 bases. The CDR3 extends over 13 amino acids. The CDR3 coding sequence is TGTGCCAGCAGCTTAGACAGGTCCTACGAGCAGTACTTC. It is translated as CASSLDRSYEQYF.

This clonotype has a count of ten or more. The chain uses TRBV7-2 and TRBJ2-7, with TRBD1 matching over 7 bases. The CDR3 has 14 residues. The V gene's germline CDR1 is SGHTA and CDR2 FQGNSA. Trimming cost V 0 bases and J 4 bases; bases outside gene matches: 3. For the CDR3, the DNA is TGTGCCAGCAGCTTAGCAGGGGGCCTGTACGAGCAGTACTTC. Its translation: CASSLAGGLYEQYF.

This clonotype was detected many times. CDR3 in DNA: TGTGCCAGCAGTTTAAACAGGAAGGGAGATCAGCCCCAGCATTTT. Its protein is CASSLNRKGDQPQHF. The V call is TRBV12-3 or TRBV12-4, the J call TRBJ1-5; weak D call: TRBD1 (5 bases). V lost 2 bases and J 5 bases, leaving 13 bases between the germline ends. The CDR3 loop spans 15 amino acids.

This clonotype was counted ten times or more. J is TRBJ1-2 and V is TRBV28; unclear D gene. The germline V gene has CDR1 MDHEN and CDR2 SYDVKM. This CDR3 is 15 amino acids long. The ends were cut back, 2 bases at V and 4 bases at J, with 14 bases in the middle. CDR3 DNA: TGTGCCAGCAGTTTAGAGGCAGGAGGTGCCTATGGCTACACCTTC. Amino acid sequence: CASSLEAGGAYGYTF.

The chain has TRBV6-1 and TRBJ2-7; D is unclear. The CDR3 totals 13 residues. V was trimmed by 5 bases and J by 0 bases, leaving 8 bases between them. Germline lookup yields CDR1 MNHNS and CDR2 SASEGT. This CDR3 reads CASSTRASYEQYF. The CDR3, as DNA: TGTGCCAGCAGTACAAGGGCCTCCTACGAGCAGTACTTC.

This clonotype was recorded at least ten times. This rearrangement joins TRBV5-1 to TRBJ2-3, with a tentative D call TRBD2 (5 bases). The germline V gene encodes CDR1 SGHRS and CDR2 YFSETQ. Trimming cost V 1 base and J 5 bases, with 14 bases left between them. There are 15 residues in the CDR3. This chain's CDR3 is CASSLYYIGIDTQYF. In DNA form, the CDR3 reads TGCGCCAGCAGCTTGTACTACATCGGGATAGATACGCAGTATTTT. The full variable domain, completed using reference TRBV5-1 and TRBJ2-3, is KAGVTQTPRYLIKTRGQQVTLSCSPISGHRSVSWYQQTPGQGLQFLFEYFSETQRNKGNFPGRFSGRQFSNSRSEMNVSTLELGDSALYLCASSLYYIGIDTQYFGPGTRLTVL.

The chain has TRBV28 and TRBJ2-5; D is perhaps TRBD1 (6 bases). The CDR3 runs 16 residues. V was cut by 3 bases and J by 1 base, with 15 bases left in between. CDR1 and CDR2 (germline): MDHEN, SYDVKM. As DNA, the CDR3 is TGTGCCAGCAGTTTCCGGGCAGGGGCCCTCCAAGAGACCCAGTACTTC. This sequence encodes CASSFRAGALQETQYF.

The chain has TRBV5-1 and TRBJ2-2; TRBD2 matches 8 bases. The CDR3 has 16 amino acids. The germline CDR1 and CDR2 sequences are SGHRS and YFSETQ. With 0 bases clipped from V and 4 bases from J, the junction kept 5 bases outside the gene matches. The CDR3 sequence is CASSLEASGSTGELFF. The CDR3 nucleotides read TGCGCCAGCAGCTTGGAGGCTAGCGGGTCCACCGGGGAGCTGTTTTTT.

This clonotype was observed a handful of times. This chain joins TRBV7-2 and TRBJ2-5; maybe TRBD2 (5 bases). The ends were cut back, 3 bases at V and 4 bases at J, with 18 bases in the middle. Germline V gene data show CDR1 as SGHTA and CDR2 as FQGNSA. The CDR3 has 16 amino acids. CDR3 residues: CASSFDLVREGETQYF. DNA of the CDR3: TGTGCCAGCAGCTTCGACCTAGTGAGAGAGGGAGAGACCCAGTACTTC.

This clonotype was seen ten or more times. This chain connects TRBV7-3 to TRBJ1-1; 7 bases are shared with TRBD1. CDR3 size: 13 residues. J was trimmed by 5 bases and V by 6 bases; bases with no gene match: 6. The germline V gene encodes CDR1 SGHTA and CDR2 FQGTGA. CDR3 amino acids: CASRGAGGTEAFF. The CDR3 nucleotides are TGTGCCAGCAGGGGGGCAGGGGGGACTGAAGCTTTCTTT. The variable domain in full, with the rest retrieved from reference TRBV7-3 and TRBJ1-1, is GAGVSQTPSNKVTEKGKYVELRCDPISGHTALYWYRQSLGQGPEFLIYFQGTGAADDSGLPNDRFFAVRPEGSVSTLKIQRTERGDSAVYLCASRGAGGTEAFFGQGTRLTVV.

This clonotype was detected many times. The chain joins TRBV7-2 to TRBJ1-1, with D uncertain. V was clipped by 3 bases and J by 1 base, with 6 bases between them. This CDR3 comprises 13 residues. Germline V gene sequence: CDR1 SGHTA, CDR2 FQGNSA. CDR3 loop: CASSFYTNTEAFF. CDR3 nucleotides: TGTGCCAGCAGCTTCTACACGAACACTGAAGCTTTCTTT.

The V and J genes are TRBV6-5 and TRBJ2-2; D gene uncertain. CDR1 and CDR2 from the germline V gene are MNHEY and SVGAGI. Trimming removed 0 bases at V and 7 bases at J, with 6 bases between. The CDR3 covers 13 residues. Written as DNA, the CDR3 is TGTGCCAGCAGTTACTCGTTGTTCGGGGAGCTGTTTTTT. It codes for CASSYSLFGELFF.

This clonotype came up many times. The V and J genes are TRBV4-1 and TRBJ1-1; unclear D gene. Looked up from germline, CDR1 is MGHRA and CDR2 is YSYEKL. The CDR3 is 13 residues long. Trimming stripped 1 base from V and 8 bases from J, with 11 bases between. CDR3 sequence: CASSQVGGFEAFF. The CDR3 DNA sequence: TGCGCCAGCAGCCAAGTAGGCGGGTTCGAAGCTTTCTTT.